A selection of T cell receptor beta chains follows, all from one sample in a study of shared clonotypes between healthy human individuals. Sequenced by immunoSEQ multiplex PCR; TCRdb stores in-frame clones only, minus some. The table shows over 700,000 clones, with 55% to 75% occurring only once. Sequenced: memory CD4+ T cells sorted from blood. The receptors here all came from a woman aged 25 to 39 in good health. CDR3s include the opening cysteine and the closing phenylalanine or tryptophan. Clone size is not always given. Where it is, it says once, few, many or a class for expanded clones.

len,j_gene,abundance,v_gene,CDR3aa
13,TRBJ2-3,.,TRBV7-6,CASSLAGVSSAYF
17,TRBJ1-5,.,TRBV4-2,CASSQAGADWGNQPQHF
13,TRBJ2-5,.,TRBV28,CASDNPQAETQYF
16,TRBJ1-2,few,TRBV6-6,CASSKGSSQGFYGYTF
13,TRBJ1-1,few,TRBV2,CASRGQGNTEAFF
14,TRBJ2-1,.,TRBV21-1,CASSKVWELNEQFF
17,TRBJ2-3,.,TRBV27,CASSLAGGLLGTDTQYF
14,TRBJ2-2,once,TRBV5-1,CASSLAEWAGELFF
14,TRBJ2-2,.,TRBV10-2,CASRSGQNTGELFF
14,TRBJ2-1,.,TRBV29-1,CSVGTGLALNEQFF
13,TRBJ1-2,many,TRBV11-1,CASSRTENYGYTF
15,TRBJ1-2,.,TRBV5-4,CASSTGGGKRNGYTF
13,TRBJ2-3,.,TRBV11-2,CASNFLGTDTQYF
14,TRBJ1-2,few,TRBV18,CASSPGQGSDGYTF